A single sample is the source of the 10 T cell receptor beta chains below, sequenced in a study of identical twins. TCRdb called the 5' RACE reads again in MiXCR, with one record for every CDR3 protein. The sample yields roughly 350,000 distinct CDR3 sequences, around an eighth seen once. The same sample was also used in a study of yellow fever vaccine responses in identical twins.

Material for sequencing was CD8+ T cells sorted from blood. The receptors stem from a woman between 18 and 29 years old in good health.

The chain is built from TRBV29-1 and TRBJ2-5, with D perhaps matching TRBD2 (7 bases). The germline V gene has CDR1 SQVTM and CDR2 ANQGSEA. V dropped 4 bases and J dropped 4 bases, with 19 bases sitting between them. The CDR3 covers 15 residues. The CDR3 reads CSVGPGGRKGETQYF. As DNA, the CDR3 is TGCAGCGTTGGTCCCGGGGGGCGGAAGGGAGAGACCCAGTACTTC.

This clonotype was found once. A much larger clone sits a single nucleotide away, making a read error possible. This chain uses TRBV13 with TRBJ2-5, with D hard to call. Germline CDR1 is PRHDT and CDR2 is FYEKMQ (reference sequence). The CDR3 extends over 13 amino acids. CDR3 sequence (DNA): TGTGCCAGCAGCTTAGAGGGCGTGGAGAACCAGTACTTC. Translation gives CASSLEGVENQYF.

A few counts support this clonotype. This chain joins TRBV7-3 and TRBJ1-6, with D maybe TRBD1 (5 bases). V gave up 6 bases and J gave up 7 bases, with 10 bases separating them. CDR3 size: 13 residues. Germline V CDR1 and CDR2: SGHTA, FQGTGA. The CDR3: CASRVGGNSPLHF. The CDR3 nucleotides are TGTGCCAGCAGGGTCGGGGGGAATTCACCCCTCCACTTT.

This clonotype turned up a few times. V and J are TRBV6-5 and TRBJ2-5; the D is unclear. The CDR3 sequence is 15 residues long. V lost 0 bases, J lost 3 bases, and 11 bases lay in between. CDR1 is MNHEY, CDR2 SVGAGI, per germline. CDR3 sequence reads: CASSYSRRHEETQYF. The CDR3 DNA reads TGTGCCAGCAGTTACTCAAGACGGCATGAAGAGACCCAGTACTTC.

This clonotype was counted ten times or more. The chain joins TRBV29-1 to TRBJ1-2; D remains unclear. The CDR3 consists of 12 residues. Trimming pared 0 bases from V and 2 bases from J, leaving 4 bases between. The germline V gene encodes CDR1 SQVTM and CDR2 ANQGSEA. The CDR3: CSVEDNNYGYTF. CDR3 in DNA: TGCAGCGTTGAAGACAACAACTATGGCTACACCTTC.

The gene calls are TRBV7-9 and TRBJ1-2; D unresolved. The CDR3 is 16 residues long. The germline V gene has CDR1 SEHNR and CDR2 FQNEAQ (reference sequence). Trimming shortened V by 0 bases and J by 2 bases, and 13 bases separated the two germline ends. CDR3 loop: CASSLARHLGNYGYTF. The CDR3 DNA reads as TGTGCCAGCAGCTTAGCGCGGCACTTAGGAAACTATGGCTACACCTTC.

The V call is TRBV13, the J call TRBJ2-6; D call uncertain. Germline V gene data show CDR1 as PRHDT and CDR2 as FYEKMQ (reference sequence). The ends were cut back, 3 bases at V and 4 bases at J, with 10 bases in the middle. This CDR3 region has 15 residues. The DNA for the CDR3 is TGTGCCAGCAGCTTCGGGCTCTCCGGGGCCAACGTCCTGACTTTC. Its translation is CASSFGLSGANVLTF.

The rearrangement joins TRBV24-1 to TRBJ2-2; a weak D match, TRBD2 (7 bases). CDR3 length: 15 residues. The germline V and J ends were trimmed by 7 bases and 5 bases, with 16 bases remaining between them. CDR1 and CDR2 (germline): KGHDR, SFDVKD. The CDR3: CATRGAGVETGELFF. The CDR3, as DNA: TGTGCCACCAGGGGGGCGGGAGTCGAAACCGGGGAGCTGTTTTTT.

This clonotype was seen more than once but under ten times. The chain recombines TRBV12-3 or TRBV12-4 with TRBJ2-5; TRBD1 is a possible D gene (6 bases). This CDR3 comprises 15 residues. Trimming stripped 7 bases from V and 3 bases from J, with 18 bases between. The CDR3 sequence is CASMVAGAYKETQYF. The CDR3 DNA sequence: TGTGCCAGCATGGTGGCAGGGGCCTACAAAGAGACCCAGTACTTC.

Only a few counts were recorded for this clonotype. The chain combines TRBV20-1 with TRBJ1-6; D remains unclear. The CDR3 covers 16 residues. Per the germline V gene, CDR1 is DFQATT and CDR2 is SNEGSKA (reference sequence). Trimming took off 5 bases at V and 0 bases at J, with 14 bases between the two ends. For the CDR3, the DNA is TGCAGTGCTTTCGGTTCGACGAGCTCCTATAATTCACCCCTCCACTTT. Its translation: CSAFGSTSSYNSPLHF.